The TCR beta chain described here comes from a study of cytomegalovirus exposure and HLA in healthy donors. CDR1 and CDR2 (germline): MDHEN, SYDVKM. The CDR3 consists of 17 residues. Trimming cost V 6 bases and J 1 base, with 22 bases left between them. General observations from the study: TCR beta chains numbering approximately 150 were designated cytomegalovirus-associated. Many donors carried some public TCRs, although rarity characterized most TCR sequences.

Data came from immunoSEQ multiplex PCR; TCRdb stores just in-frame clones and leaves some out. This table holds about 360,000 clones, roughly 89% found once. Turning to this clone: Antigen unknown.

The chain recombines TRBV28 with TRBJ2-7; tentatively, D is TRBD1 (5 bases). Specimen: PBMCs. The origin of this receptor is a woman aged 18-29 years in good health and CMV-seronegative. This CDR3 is CASSTLGAGPPSYEQYF. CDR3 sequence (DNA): TGTGCCAGCAGCACGCTTGGGGCCGGGCCCCCTTCCTACGAGCAGTACTTC.